The present entry profiles one T cell receptor (beta chain) with its context. Its antigen is unknown. The PCR used 60 Vbeta and 13 Jbeta primers. Measured with immunoSEQ multiplex PCR; TCRdb has only the in-frame clones, and not every one. The table lists 250,000 or so clones, around 90% of them singletons. The sample belongs to a study of cytomegalovirus exposure and HLA in healthy donors. Regarding the study as a whole: TCR beta chain V- and J-gene trimming was linked, in a later analysis, to a missense variant in DCLRE1C. Later examination showed HLA-associated TCR beta chains had greater clonal expansion than equally common others. Listed as cytomegalovirus-associated were about 160 TCR beta chains.

V lost 3 bases to trimming and J lost 4 bases, with 10 bases between them. The CDR3 is 13 amino acids. Germline-derived CDR1 and CDR2 are SGHRS and YFSETQ. The source material was PBMCs. The clonotype comes from a girl aged 2 to 9 in good health and CMV-seronegative. The J gene is TRBJ1-1, the V gene TRBV5-1, with D possibly matching TRBD1 (5 bases). CDR3 in DNA: TGCGCCAGCAGCTCAGGGTTGGGCACTGAAGCTTTCTTT. Its protein is CASSSGLGTEAFF.